This T cell receptor beta chain was obtained from a study of Tregs in tolerant kidney transplant recipients. Libraries were prepared by immunoSEQ multiplex PCR; TCRdb keeps only in-frame clonotypes and omits some of them. The sample has 120,000 or so clones, around 91% seen once. This clone appeared once. Antigen unknown. The CDR3 is made up of 14 amino acids. V lost 0 bases to trimming and J lost 2 bases, with 8 bases between them. Germline CDR1 SGHRS, CDR2 YFSETQ. Study results and limitations: No direct test of biological reproducibility was done here. Validation in larger populations is needed because few patients were studied.

This chain joins TRBV5-1 and TRBJ2-5; D call uncertain. Material: CD4+ T cells from blood. The clonotype originates from a human donor in good health. In nucleotides, the CDR3 is TGCGCCAGCAGCTTGGGGACGGTTCAAGAGACCCAGTACTTC. Translation: CASSLGTVQETQYF.